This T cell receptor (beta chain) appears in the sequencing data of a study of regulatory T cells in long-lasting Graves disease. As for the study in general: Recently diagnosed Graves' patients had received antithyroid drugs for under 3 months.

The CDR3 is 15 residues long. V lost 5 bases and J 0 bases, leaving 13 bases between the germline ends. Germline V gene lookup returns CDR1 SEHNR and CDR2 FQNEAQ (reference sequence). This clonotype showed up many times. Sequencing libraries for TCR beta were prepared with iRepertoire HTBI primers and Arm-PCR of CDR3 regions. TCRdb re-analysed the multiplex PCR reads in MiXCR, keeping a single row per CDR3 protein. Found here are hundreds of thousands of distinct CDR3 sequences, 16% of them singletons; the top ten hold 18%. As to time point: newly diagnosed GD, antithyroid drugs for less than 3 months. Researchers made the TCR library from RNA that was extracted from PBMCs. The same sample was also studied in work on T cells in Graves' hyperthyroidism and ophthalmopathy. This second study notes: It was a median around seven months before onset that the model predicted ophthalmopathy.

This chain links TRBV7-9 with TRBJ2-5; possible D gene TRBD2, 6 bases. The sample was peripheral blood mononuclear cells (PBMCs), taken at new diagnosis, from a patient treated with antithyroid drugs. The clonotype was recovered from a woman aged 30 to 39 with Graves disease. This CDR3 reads CASSLIGGDQETQYF. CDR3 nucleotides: TGTGCCAGCAGCCTAATCGGGGGAGACCAAGAGACCCAGTACTTC.